The text below deals with one T cell receptor beta chain. Per the germline V gene, CDR1 is MGHRA and CDR2 is YSYEKL. V gave up 4 bases and J gave up 1 base, with 16 bases separating them. The CDR3 has 17 amino acids. Donors were grouped by their self-reported clinical history. This sample was included in a study of blood T cell repertoires in COVID-19. Study as a whole: T cells, B-cell-depleted T cells, or PBMCs provided the cDNA or gDNA that served as material.

As handled by the study authors: The assay estimated nucleated cells by amplifying reference gene primers. Generated by immunoSEQ multiplex PCR, the TCRdb table keeps only in-frame clones and is missing some. V and J calls and clone size are those listed in that table; D and trimming were worked out from the DNA. The sample includes 200,000 to 250,000 clones, roughly 85% of them seen just once. Source material: PBMCs or T cells enriched from blood (not recorded which). This clonotype was obtained from a man aged 25 to 40 who had recovered from COVID-19. This sequence joins TRBV4-1 and TRBJ2-2; TRBD1 is a possible D gene (6 bases). The CDR3 DNA reads as TGCGCCAGCAGCCCCGGGAACCGGGACAAGAACACCGGGGAGCTGTTTTTT. Protein product: CASSPGNRDKNTGELFF.